The 3 T cell receptor beta chains given below trace back to one sample, sequenced in a study of T cell changes during pregnancy in multiple sclerosis. Here immunoSEQ multiplex PCR was the method, and the copy in TCRdb shows in-frame clones only, minus some. The table shows nearly 110,000 clones, with roughly 89% occurring only once. The source material was peripheral blood, sampled before pregnancy. Source of these receptors: a female donor with multiple sclerosis, enrolled in a pregnancy study.

The chain joins TRBV25-1 to TRBJ1-4; 10 nucleotides line up with TRBD1. The germline V gene encodes CDR1 MGHDK and CDR2 SYGVNS. The CDR3 consists of 14 residues. The V gene end was trimmed by 2 bases and the J gene end by 10 bases; junction bases not matched to a gene: 4. For the CDR3, the DNA is TGTGCCAGCAGTGAAAGAGGGACAGGGGCAAAACTGTTTTTT. Amino acid sequence: CASSERGTGAKLFF.

The J gene is TRBJ1-1, the V gene TRBV21-1; whether TRBD1, the table's D call, matches the DNA was not checked. TRBV21-1 is tagged as a pseudogene. This CDR3 is 15 amino acids long. The CDR3 spells CASIKRGQGGTEAFF. The CDR3 DNA sequence: TGTGCCAGCATTAAAAGGGGGCAGGGAGGCACTGAAGCTTTCTTT.

The chain has TRBV9 and TRBJ2-7; TRBD2 is a possible D gene (5 bases). V gave up 5 bases and J gave up 1 base, with 13 bases separating them. CDR1 is SGDLS and CDR2 is YYNGEE in the germline V gene. The CDR3 has 14 residues. The CDR3 DNA reads TGTGCCAGCAGTCGAGACTATTATTCCTACGAGCAGTACTTC. Protein: CASSRDYYSYEQYF.